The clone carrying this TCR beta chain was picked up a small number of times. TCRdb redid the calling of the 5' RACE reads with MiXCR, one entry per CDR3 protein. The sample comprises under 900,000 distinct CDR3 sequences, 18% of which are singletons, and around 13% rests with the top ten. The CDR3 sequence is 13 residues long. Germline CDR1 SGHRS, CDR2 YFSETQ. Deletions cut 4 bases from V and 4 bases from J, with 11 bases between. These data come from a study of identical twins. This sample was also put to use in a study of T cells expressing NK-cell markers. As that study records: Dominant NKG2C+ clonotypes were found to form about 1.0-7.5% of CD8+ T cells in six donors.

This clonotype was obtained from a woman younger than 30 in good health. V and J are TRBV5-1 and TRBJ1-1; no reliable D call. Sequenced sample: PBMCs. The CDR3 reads CASSVPGATEAFF. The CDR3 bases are TGCGCCAGCAGCGTACCAGGAGCCACTGAAGCTTTCTTT.